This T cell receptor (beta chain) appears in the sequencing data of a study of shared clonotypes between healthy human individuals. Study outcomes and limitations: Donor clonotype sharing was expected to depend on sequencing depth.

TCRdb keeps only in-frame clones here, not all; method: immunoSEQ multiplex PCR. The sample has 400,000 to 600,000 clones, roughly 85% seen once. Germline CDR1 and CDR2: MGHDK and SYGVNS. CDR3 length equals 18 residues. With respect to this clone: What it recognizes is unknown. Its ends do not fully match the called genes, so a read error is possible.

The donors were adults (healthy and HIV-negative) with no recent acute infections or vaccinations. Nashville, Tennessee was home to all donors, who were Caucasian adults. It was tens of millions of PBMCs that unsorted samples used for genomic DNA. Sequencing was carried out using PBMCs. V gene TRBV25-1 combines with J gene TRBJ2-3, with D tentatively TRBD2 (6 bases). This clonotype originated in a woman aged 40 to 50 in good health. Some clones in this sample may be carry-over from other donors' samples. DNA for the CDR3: TGTGCCAGCAGTGTACTAGCAGGAGGGATCTTCGGCGCAGACACGCAGTATTTT. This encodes CASSVLAGGIFGADTQYF.